The source of this T cell receptor beta chain is a study of blood T cell repertoires in COVID-19. Study background: Nucleic acid was either cDNA or gDNA, and it came from T cells, B-cell-depleted T cells, or PBMCs.

The table came from immunoSEQ multiplex PCR; TCRdb's copy has only in-frame clones and leaves some out. The sample lists about 51,000 clones, 86% occurring once. V lost 2 bases to trimming and J lost 3 bases, with 6 bases between them. The CDR3 length is 13 residues. The germline gives CDR1 MDHEN, CDR2 SYDVKM. The source is a man aged 55-75 years with acute or convalescent COVID-19. Sequenced material: peripheral blood. The genes are TRBV28 and TRBJ2-3; no clear D. This CDR3 reads CASSLVQTDTQYF. CDR3 DNA: TGTGCCAGCAGTTTAGTGCAGACAGATACGCAGTATTTT.